The 19 T cell receptor beta chains in this list originate from one sample, sequenced in a study of blood T cell repertoires in COVID-19. Profiled with immunoSEQ multiplex PCR; TCRdb holds only in-frame clones, not every one. The repertoire consists of approximately 52,000 clones, with about 90% occurring once and the leading ten covering more than 15%. Sequencing used peripheral blood. These receptors originate from a human donor with active COVID-19. The donor label of this sample is uncertain.

V usage is TRBV6-6 and J usage is TRBJ1-5; the match to TRBD1 covers 9 bases. Germline values: CDR1 MNHNY, CDR2 SVGAGI (reference sequence). V shed 0 bases, J shed 5 bases, and the junction held 2 bases outside the gene matches. This CDR3 spans 15 amino acids. CDR3 loop: CASSYSDRGYQPQHF. The CDR3 coding sequence is TGTGCCAGCAGTTACTCCGACAGGGGGTATCAGCCCCAGCATTTT.

This rearrangement joins TRBV3-1 (or the pseudogene TRBV3-2) to TRBJ1-2, with 7 bases lining up with TRBD1. The trim removed 2 bases at V and 3 bases at J, leaving 6 bases unmatched. This CDR3 contains 15 residues. CDR1 and CDR2 (germline): LGHDT, YNNKEL (reference sequence). CDR3 nucleotides: TGTGCCAGCAGCCAACAACATACAGGGGACTATGGCTACACCTTC. This encodes CASSQQHTGDYGYTF.

V and J are TRBV19 and TRBJ2-7; weak D call: TRBD1 (5 bases). Germline loops: CDR1 LNHDA, CDR2 SQIVND (reference sequence). This CDR3 has 16 amino acids. V lost 4 bases and J lost 7, with 23 bases in between. The CDR3 nucleotides are TGTGCCAGTAGTACCCCCTTGGCAGGGTCATTGGATGAGCAGTACTTC. This codes for CASSTPLAGSLDEQYF.

The chain combines TRBV5-4 with TRBJ1-2, with 7 positions matching TRBD1. V gave up 5 bases and J gave up 4 bases; unmatched junction bases: 11. Germline V gene sequence: CDR1 SGHNT, CDR2 YYREEE (reference sequence). This CDR3 has 15 residues. The CDR3 protein is CASRGDRASGYGYTF. The CDR3 bases are TGTGCCAGCAGGGGAGACAGGGCGTCGGGCTATGGCTACACCTTC. The full variable domain, with the rest looked up from reference TRBV5-4 and TRBJ1-2, is ETGVTQSPTHLIKTRGQQVTLRCSSQSGHNTVSWYQQALGQGPQFIFQYYREEENGRGNFPPRFSGLQFPNYSSELNVNALELDDSALYLCASRGDRASGYGYTFGSGTRLTVV.

The chain recombines TRBV19 with TRBJ1-5, with 7 bases aligning to TRBD1. CDR1 and CDR2 from the germline V gene are LNHDA and SQIVND (reference sequence). Trimming took 6 bases from V and 0 from J; bases not matched to a gene: 14. CDR3 length: 18 amino acids. The CDR3 nucleotides are TGTGCCAGTAGCACCAATATAGAGACAGGGTATAGCAATCAGCCCCAGCATTTT. It encodes CASSTNIETGYSNQPQHF.

CDR3: CASSLGTGGPGNTIYF. The CDR3 bases are TGTGCCAGCAGCTTAGGTACAGGGGGCCCTGGAAACACCATATATTTT. V is TRBV7-6 and J is TRBJ1-3, with 9 nucleotides matching TRBD1. The V gene's germline CDR1 is SGHVS and CDR2 FNYEAQ. J lost 2 bases, V lost 1 base, and 3 bases had no gene match. The CDR3 is 16 residues long.

This clone occurred once. The chain joins TRBV7-9 to TRBJ1-4; TRBD1 agrees at 8 bases. V shed 2 bases, J shed 5 bases, and the junction held 1 base outside the gene matches. The CDR3 totals 14 residues. Germline V CDR1 and CDR2: SEHNR, FQNEAQ (reference sequence). CDR3 in DNA: TGTGCCAGCAGCTTAACAGGGGGGAATGAAAAACTGTTTTTT. Protein sequence: CASSLTGGNEKLFF.

The V and J genes are TRBV24-1 and TRBJ2-2; TRBD1 matches at 10 bases. The CDR3 is 14 residues long. Germline loops: CDR1 KGHDR, CDR2 SFDVKD. Trimming cost V 9 bases and J 5 bases; bases outside gene matches: 5. The CDR3 DNA sequence: TGTGCCACCCGCGGACAGGGGGAGACCGGGGAGCTGTTTTTT. Translation: CATRGQGETGELFF.

V and J are TRBV7-2 and TRBJ2-7, with D perhaps TRBD1 (6 bases). The CDR3 is 12 residues long. Germline loops: CDR1 SGHTA, CDR2 FQGNSA. The V end lost 3 bases, the J end lost 9 bases, and 12 bases lay between the germline ends. The CDR3 loop reads CASSLDSRGQYF. In DNA, the CDR3 is TGTGCCAGCAGCTTGGACAGTCGGGGGCAGTACTTC. Based on the CDR3 plus reference TRBV7-2 and TRBJ2-7, the full variable domain is GAGVSQSPSNKVTEKGKDVELRCDPISGHTALYWYRQSLGQGLEFLIYFQGNSAPDKSGLPSDRFSAERTGGSVSTLTIQRTQQEDSAVYLCASSLDSRGQYFGPGTRLTVT.

The chain links TRBV19 to TRBJ2-7; unclear D gene. The CDR3 has 12 residues. Germline loops: CDR1 LNHDA, CDR2 SQIVND (reference sequence). V was trimmed by 7 bases and J by 3 bases, leaving 10 bases between them. Here the CDR3 DNA reads TGTGCCAGTATAGCCATATGCTACGAGCAGTACTTC. Translation gives CASIAICYEQYF.

The V and J genes are TRBV23-1 and TRBJ2-7; 8 bases are a match to TRBD1. TRBV23-1 is given ORF status, its function remaining uncertain. The CDR3 runs 12 residues. V was clipped by 6 bases and J by 3 bases; unmatched bases: 1. The CDR3 region is CASRDRGYEQYF. CDR3 coding DNA: TGCGCCAGCAGAGACAGGGGCTACGAGCAGTACTTC.

This sequence joins TRBV5-1 and TRBJ1-1; D call uncertain. The ends were cut back, 5 bases at V and 1 base at J, with 12 bases in the middle. The CDR3 has 14 amino acids. Per germline, CDR1 SGHRS and CDR2 YFSETQ. This CDR3 is CASRTATANTEAFF. The DNA of the CDR3 is TGCGCCAGCAGAACAGCTACAGCGAACACTGAAGCTTTCTTT.

This sequence joins TRBV5-5 and TRBJ1-4; D unclear. The CDR3 contains 16 residues. Trimming shortened V by 4 bases and J by 6 bases, and 19 bases separated the two germline ends. Germline-derived CDR1 and CDR2 are SGHKS and YYEKEE (reference sequence). The chain's CDR3 is CASSQTSSYGDEKLFF. In nucleotides, the CDR3 is TGTGCCAGCAGCCAGACTTCATCGTACGGCGATGAAAAACTGTTTTTT.

In this sample, this clone turned up a few times. This rearrangement joins TRBV6-5 to TRBJ2-7; 13 bases line up with TRBD2. CDR1 is MNHEY and CDR2 is SVGAGI in the germline V gene. CDR3 length equals 15 residues. V was clipped by 2 bases and J by 6 bases; unmatched bases: 4. CDR3 residues: CASSYTSGGAAEQYF. CDR3 bases: TGTGCCAGCAGTTACACTAGCGGGGGGGCGGCCGAGCAGTACTTC.

The CDR3 bases are TGTGCCAGCAGTCCCAACGCAGGGGGCGAGCAGTACTTC. Residues: CASSPNAGGEQYF. J is TRBJ2-7 and V is TRBV6-2 or TRBV6-3; 7 bases are a match to TRBD1. The germline V gene has CDR1 MNHEY and CDR2 SVGEGT. V lost 5 bases to trimming and J lost 6 bases; unmatched junction nucleotides: 7. This CDR3 is built from 13 residues.

This chain uses TRBV12-5 with TRBJ1-2; D gene unclear. This CDR3 has 14 residues. V lost 4 bases and J 4 bases, leaving 13 bases between the germline ends. Germline CDR1 LGHNT, CDR2 FRNRAP. The CDR3 is CASGWGGDIYGYTF. The CDR3 DNA is TGTGCTAGTGGTTGGGGAGGAGATATCTATGGCTACACCTTC.

The chain couples TRBV5-1 to TRBJ2-3; 12 bases align to TRBD1. Losses at the gene ends were 1 base for V and 0 bases for J; bases not matched to a gene: 6. Per germline, CDR1 SGHRS and CDR2 YFSETQ. CDR3 length: 18 amino acids. The CDR3 bases are TGCGCCAGCAGCTTGTCCGGGACAGGGGGCCCTAGCACAGATACGCAGTATTTT. Its protein is CASSLSGTGGPSTDTQYF.

The rearrangement links TRBV5-6 to TRBJ1-2; TRBD1 aligns across 7 bases. CDR1 SGHDT and CDR2 YYEEEE come from the germline V gene. CDR3 length: 13 amino acids. V was clipped by 4 bases and J by 8 bases; unmatched bases: 8. In DNA form, the CDR3 reads TGTGCCAGCAGCGCGGGACAGAGAGGGGGCTACACCTTC. This gives the protein CASSAGQRGGYTF.

The chain couples TRBV5-1 to TRBJ1-2, with D maybe TRBD1 (6 bases). The CDR3 consists of 15 residues. CDR1 SGHRS and CDR2 YFSETQ come from the germline V gene. Trimming cost V 1 base and J 3 bases, with 13 bases left between them. This CDR3 reads CASSLSQDRHYGYTF. The CDR3 region has the DNA TGCGCCAGCAGCTTGAGCCAAGACAGGCACTATGGCTACACCTTC.